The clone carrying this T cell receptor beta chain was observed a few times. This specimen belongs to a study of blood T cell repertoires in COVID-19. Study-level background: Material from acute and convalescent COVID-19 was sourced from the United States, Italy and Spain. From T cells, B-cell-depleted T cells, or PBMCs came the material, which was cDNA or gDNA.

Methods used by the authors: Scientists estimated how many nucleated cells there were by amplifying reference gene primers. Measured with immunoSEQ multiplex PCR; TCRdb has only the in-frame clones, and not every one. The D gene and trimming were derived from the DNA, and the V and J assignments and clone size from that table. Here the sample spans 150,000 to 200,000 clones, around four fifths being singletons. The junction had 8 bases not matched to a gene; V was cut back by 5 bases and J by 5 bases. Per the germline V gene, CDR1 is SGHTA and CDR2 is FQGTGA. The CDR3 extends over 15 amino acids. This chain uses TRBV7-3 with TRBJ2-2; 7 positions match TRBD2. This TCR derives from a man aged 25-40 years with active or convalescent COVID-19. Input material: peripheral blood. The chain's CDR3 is CASSPLGGGTGELFF. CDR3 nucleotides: TGTGCCAGCAGCCCCCTGGGGGGAGGGACCGGGGAGCTGTTTTTT.